Following are 2 T cell receptor beta chains from one sample sequenced in a study of control samples from healthy donors and cancer patients. Measured with immunoSEQ multiplex PCR; TCRdb has only the in-frame clones, and not every one. Of around 100,000 clones listed, roughly 87% are singletons. The sequenced sample consisted of blood. All receptors derive from a woman aged 50 to 65 in good health.

The chain links TRBV5-1 to TRBJ1-1, with 9 positions matching TRBD1. Germline trimming cut 7 bases from V and 0 bases from J; bases unmatched to any gene: 4. The CDR3 runs to 14 residues. Germline loops: CDR1 SGHRS, CDR2 YFSETQ. The CDR3 region is CASSRQGVNTEAFF. The CDR3 coding sequence is TGCGCCAGCTCGCGACAGGGGGTGAACACTGAAGCTTTCTTT.

V is TRBV6-5 and J is TRBJ1-2; the D gene is possibly TRBD1 (6 bases). The germline V gene encodes CDR1 MNHEY and CDR2 SVGAGI. CDR3 length: 14 residues. V lost 2 bases to trimming and J lost 5 bases, with 12 bases between them. Here the CDR3 reads CASSYTGQGYGYTF. The CDR3 region has the DNA TGTGCCAGCAGTTACACGGGACAAGGATATGGCTACACCTTC.